This is a list of T cell receptor beta chains from one sample in a study of Graves' ophthalmopathy and Graves' hyperthyroidism. TCRdb reanalysed the multiplex PCR reads using MiXCR and keeps one entry per CDR3 protein. Found here are 400,000 or so distinct CDR3 sequences, less than 20% of them singletons; the top ten hold approximately 7%. The sample consisted of peripheral blood. These receptors all come from a woman aged 18-29 years with stable Graves' hyperthyroidism. Both conserved end residues are part of each CDR3. The D gene is left open where the match is weak. The size of a clone is reported for some rows only, either as once, few or many, or as a class for expanded clones.

size	V	D	J	CDR3	DNA
many	TRBV29-1	TRBD1	TRBJ2-7	CSVRTGDSYEQYF	TGCAGCGTCCGGACAGGGGATTCCTACGAGCAGTACTTC
-	TRBV7-9	-	TRBJ2-3	CASSPSVGQYF	TGTGCCAGCAGCCCTTCTGTGGGGCAGTATTTT
many	TRBV7-2	-	TRBJ2-7	CASSLNPPSYEQYF	TGTGCCAGCAGCTTAAACCCTCCCAGCTACGAGCAGTACTTC
many	TRBV7-2	TRBD1	TRBJ2-7	CASSFGTESYEQYF	TGTGCCAGCAGCTTCGGGACAGAATCCTACGAGCAGTACTTC
many	TRBV11-2	-	TRBJ2-7	CASSAAGSEQYF	TGTGCCAGCAGCGCAGCAGGCAGCGAGCAGTACTTC
many	TRBV20-1	-	TRBJ1-1	CSAWGMGEAFF	TGCAGTGCCTGGGGTATGGGTGAAGCTTTCTTT
many	TRBV7-2	TRBD2	TRBJ2-7	CASSDRGLSSYEQYF	TGTGCCAGCAGCGATCGGGGACTAAGCTCCTACGAGCAGTACTTC
-	TRBV5-8	-	TRBJ1-1	CASCSRTENAEAFF	TGTGCCAGCTGCTCACGGACAGAGAACGCTGAAGCTTTCTTT
many	TRBV4-2	-	TRBJ1-2	CASSQDLTGSGYTF	TGTGCCAGCAGCCAAGATCTGACGGGCTCCGGCTACACCTTC
many	TRBV2	-	TRBJ2-6	CASKGHRLNGANVLTF	TGTGCCAGCAAGGGACATCGACTGAACGGGGCCAACGTCCTGACTTTC
many	TRBV19	-	TRBJ1-1	CASSAGGRNTEAFF	TGTGCCAGCAGTGCCGGGGGGAGGAACACTGAAGCTTTCTTT
many	TRBV11-2	TRBD1	TRBJ1-2	CASSLVGGGGGYTF	TGTGCCAGCAGCTTAGTTGGAGGGGGCGGTGGCTACACCTTC
few	TRBV20-1	-	TRBJ1-1	CSGGARQTEAFF	TGCAGTGGGGGGGCTCGGCAGACTGAAGCTTTCTTT
-	TRBV27	-	TRBJ1-2	CASRDDYGYTF	TGTGCCAGCAGGGACGACTATGGCTACACCTTC
many	TRBV29-1	-	TRBJ2-5	CSVPPGGEETQYF	TGCAGCGTACCCCCGGGGGGCGAAGAGACCCAGTACTTC
-	TRBV12-3/TRBV12-4	-	TRBJ2-2	CASSLPGGPTGELFF	TGTGCCAGCAGTTTACCGGGGGGCCCCACCGGGGAGCTGTTTTTT
many	TRBV9	TRBD2	TRBJ2-3	CASSVGLAEITDTQYF	TGTGCCAGCAGCGTAGGACTAGCGGAGATCACAGATACGCAGTATTTT
many	TRBV28	-	TRBJ2-7	CASSLRPSYEQYF	TGTGCCAGCAGTTTACGCCCCTCCTACGAGCAGTACTTC
many	TRBV12-3/TRBV12-4	TRBD1	TRBJ1-5	CASRGTGINQPQHF	TGTGCCAGCAGGGGGACAGGAATCAATCAGCCCCAGCATTTT
-	TRBV10-3	-	TRBJ2-7	CAIVRRSSYEQYF	TGTGCCATCGTCCGTCGAAGCTCCTACGAGCAGTACTTC
many	TRBV7-6	-	TRBJ1-1	CASSPTGTGMMSFF	TGTGCCAGCAGCCCCACGGGCACAGGGATGATGTCTTTCTTT
many	TRBV6-1	-	TRBJ1-1	CASSEAYGSEAFF	TGTGCCAGCAGTGAAGCTTACGGATCAGAAGCTTTCTTT
many	TRBV11-3	-	TRBJ1-2	CASSLYPQGWDYGYTF	TGTGCCAGCAGCTTATACCCACAGGGATGGGACTATGGCTACACCTTC
many	TRBV6-2/TRBV6-3	TRBD1	TRBJ2-7	CASSYGTGVYEQYF	TGTGCCAGCAGTTACGGGACAGGGGTTTACGAGCAGTACTTC
many	TRBV7-2	-	TRBJ2-4	CASSLADGLSLAKNIQYF	TGTGCCAGCAGCTTAGCGGACGGGCTGTCCCTAGCCAAAAACATTCAGTACTTC
few	TRBV3-1	-	TRBJ2-2	CASSQDLGTGELFF	TGTGCCAGCAGCCAAGATCTTGGCACCGGGGAGCTGTTTTTT
-	TRBV7-8	-	TRBJ1-5	CASSNPTAGWDSNQPQHF	TGTGCCAGCAGCAATCCCACGGCGGGATGGGATAGCAATCAGCCCCAGCATTTT
many	TRBV11-2	-	TRBJ2-7	CASSPIGYRGGYEQYF	TGTGCCAGCAGCCCTATCGGCTACAGGGGGGGATACGAGCAGTACTTC
many	TRBV5-1	TRBD1	TRBJ2-7	CAPPGEPGQGMAYEQYF	TGCGCCCCCCCCGGGGAACCGGGACAGGGGATGGCGTACGAGCAGTACTTC
many	TRBV6-5	-	TRBJ1-1	CASRRSRGEAFF	TGTGCCAGCAGGCGCTCGAGGGGGGAAGCTTTCTTT
-	TRBV7-9	-	TRBJ1-2	CASSHWGHSNYGYTF	TGTGCCAGCAGCCACTGGGGACACTCTAACTATGGCTACACCTTC
-	TRBV20-1	-	TRBJ2-2	CSARRAAGELFF	TGCAGTGCTAGACGGGCGGCGGGGGAGCTGTTTTTT
many	TRBV5-6	-	TRBJ2-7	CASSSQTDEQYF	TGTGCCAGCAGCTCCCAGACGGACGAGCAGTACTTC
-	TRBV7-8	TRBD1	TRBJ1-6	CASSTRGQGYSPLHF	TGTGCCAGCAGCACACGGGGACAGGGATATTCACCCCTCCACTTT
many	TRBV2	-	TRBJ2-7	CASQEGSRYEQYF	TGTGCCAGCCAGGAGGGTTCTAGGTACGAGCAGTACTTC
many	TRBV25-1	TRBD1	TRBJ1-1	CASRPGQGMNTEAFF	TGTGCCAGCAGGCCGGGACAGGGGATGAACACTGAAGCTTTCTTT
many	TRBV20-1	TRBD1	TRBJ2-5	CSASPGTAQETQYF	TGCAGTGCTAGCCCAGGGACAGCCCAAGAGACCCAGTACTTC
few	TRBV4-2	-	TRBJ1-2	CASSQTPRGTVYGYTF	TGTGCCAGCAGCCAAACCCCGAGAGGAACAGTCTATGGCTACACCTTC
many	TRBV19	-	TRBJ1-1	CASSTDDRLGTEAFF	TGTGCCAGTAGTACCGACGATAGACTAGGGACTGAAGCTTTCTTT
many	TRBV15	-	TRBJ2-5	CATSSRRGQETQYF	TGTGCCACCAGCAGCCGAAGGGGCCAAGAGACCCAGTACTTC
-	TRBV20-1	-	TRBJ1-5	CSARGVGVGVQSQPQHF	TGCAGTGCTAGGGGTGTAGGGGTGGGGGTACAGAGTCAGCCCCAGCATTTT